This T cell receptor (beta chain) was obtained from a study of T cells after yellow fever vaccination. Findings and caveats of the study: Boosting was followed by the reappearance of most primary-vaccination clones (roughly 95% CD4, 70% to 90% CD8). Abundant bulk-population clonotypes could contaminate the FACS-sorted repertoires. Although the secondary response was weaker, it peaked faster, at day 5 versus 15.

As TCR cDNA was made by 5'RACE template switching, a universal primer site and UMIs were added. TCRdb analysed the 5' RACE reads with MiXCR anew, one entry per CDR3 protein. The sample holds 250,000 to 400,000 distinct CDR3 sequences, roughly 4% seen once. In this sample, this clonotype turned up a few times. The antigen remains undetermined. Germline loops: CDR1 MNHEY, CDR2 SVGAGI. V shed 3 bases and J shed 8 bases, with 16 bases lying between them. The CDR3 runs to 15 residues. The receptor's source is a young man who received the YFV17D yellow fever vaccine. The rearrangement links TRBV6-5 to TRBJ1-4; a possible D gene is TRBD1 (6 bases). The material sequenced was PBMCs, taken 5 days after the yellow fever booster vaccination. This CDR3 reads CASSYQGQGLEKLFF. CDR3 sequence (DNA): TGTGCCAGCAGTTATCAGGGGCAGGGGTTGGAAAAACTGTTTTTT.